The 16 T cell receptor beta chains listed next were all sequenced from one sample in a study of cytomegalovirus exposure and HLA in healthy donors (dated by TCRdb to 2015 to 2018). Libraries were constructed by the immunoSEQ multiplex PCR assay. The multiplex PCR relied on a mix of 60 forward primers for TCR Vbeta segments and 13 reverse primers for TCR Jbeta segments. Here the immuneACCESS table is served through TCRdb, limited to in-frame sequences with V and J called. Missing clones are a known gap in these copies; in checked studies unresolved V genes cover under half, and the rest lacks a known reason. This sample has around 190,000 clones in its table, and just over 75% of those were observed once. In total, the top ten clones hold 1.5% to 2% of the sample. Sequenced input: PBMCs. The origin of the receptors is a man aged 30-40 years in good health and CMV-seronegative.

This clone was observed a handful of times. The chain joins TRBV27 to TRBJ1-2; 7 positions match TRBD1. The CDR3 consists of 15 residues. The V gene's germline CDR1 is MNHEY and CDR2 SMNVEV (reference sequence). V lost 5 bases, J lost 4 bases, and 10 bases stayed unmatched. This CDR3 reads CASSPTGTDVYGYTF. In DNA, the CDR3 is TGTGCCAGCAGTCCCACCGGGACAGACGTCTATGGCTACACCTTC.

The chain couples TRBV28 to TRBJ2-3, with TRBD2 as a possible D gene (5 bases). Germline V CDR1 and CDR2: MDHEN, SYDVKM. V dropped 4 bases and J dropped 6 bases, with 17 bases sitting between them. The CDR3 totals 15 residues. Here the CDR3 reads CASSSPTSIRDTQYF. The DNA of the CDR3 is TGTGCCAGCAGTTCCCCAACTAGTATTCGGGATACGCAGTATTTT. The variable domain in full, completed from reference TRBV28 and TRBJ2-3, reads DVKVTQSSRYLVKRTGEKVFLECVQDMDHENMFWYRQDPGLGLRLIYFSYDVKMKEKGDIPEGYSVSREKKERFSLILESASTNQTSMYLCASSSPTSIRDTQYFGPGTRLTVL.

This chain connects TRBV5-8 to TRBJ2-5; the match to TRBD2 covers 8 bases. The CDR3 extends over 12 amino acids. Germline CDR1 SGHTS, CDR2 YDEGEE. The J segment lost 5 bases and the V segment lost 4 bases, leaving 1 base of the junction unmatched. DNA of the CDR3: TGTGCCAGCAGCGGCGGGAGGGAGACCCAGTACTTC. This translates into CASSGGRETQYF. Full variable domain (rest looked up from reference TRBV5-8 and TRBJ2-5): EAGVTQSPTHLIKTRGQQATLRCSPISGHTSVYWYQQALGLGLQFLLWYDEGEERNRGNFPPRFSGRQFPNYSSELNVNALELEDSALYLCASSGGRETQYFGPGTRLLVL.

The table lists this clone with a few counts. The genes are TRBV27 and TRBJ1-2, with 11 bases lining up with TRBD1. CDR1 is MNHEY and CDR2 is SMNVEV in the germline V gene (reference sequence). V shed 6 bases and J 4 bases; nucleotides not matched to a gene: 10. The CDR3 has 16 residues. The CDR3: CASRIRDRGILYGYTF. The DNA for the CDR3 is TGTGCCAGCAGGATCCGGGACAGGGGGATTCTCTATGGCTACACCTTC.

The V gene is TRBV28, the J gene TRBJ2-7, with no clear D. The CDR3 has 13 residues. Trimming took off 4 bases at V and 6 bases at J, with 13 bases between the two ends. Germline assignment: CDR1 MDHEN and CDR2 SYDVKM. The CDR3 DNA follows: TGTGCCAGCAGTTCCCATCAGGTTAGCGAGCAGTACTTC. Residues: CASSSHQVSEQYF. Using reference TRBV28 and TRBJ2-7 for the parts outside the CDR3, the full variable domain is DVKVTQSSRYLVKRTGEKVFLECVQDMDHENMFWYRQDPGLGLRLIYFSYDVKMKEKGDIPEGYSVSREKKERFSLILESASTNQTSMYLCASSSHQVSEQYFGPGTRLTVT.

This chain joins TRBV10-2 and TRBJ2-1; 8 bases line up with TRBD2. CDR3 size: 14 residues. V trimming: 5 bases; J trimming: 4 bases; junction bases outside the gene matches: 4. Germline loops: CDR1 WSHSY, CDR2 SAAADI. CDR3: CASSRTSSYNEQFF. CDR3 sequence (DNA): TGCGCCAGCAGTCGGACTAGCAGTTACAATGAGCAGTTCTTC.

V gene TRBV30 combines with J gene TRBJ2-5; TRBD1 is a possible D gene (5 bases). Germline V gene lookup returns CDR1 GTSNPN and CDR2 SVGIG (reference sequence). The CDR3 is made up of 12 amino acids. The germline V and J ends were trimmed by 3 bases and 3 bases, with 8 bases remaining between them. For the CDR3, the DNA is TGTGCCTGGAGCCAGGGTAAAGAGACCCAGTACTTC. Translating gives CAWSQGKETQYF.

CDR3 in amino acids: CASSMQGPSPLHF. CDR3 DNA: TGTGCCAGTAGTATGCAGGGGCCTTCACCCCTCCACTTT. V usage is TRBV19 and J usage is TRBJ1-6; possible D gene TRBD1, 6 bases. CDR1 LNHDA and CDR2 SQIVND come from the germline V gene (reference sequence). The CDR3 is 13 amino acids. The V end lost 3 bases, the J end lost 9 bases, and 9 bases lay between the germline ends.

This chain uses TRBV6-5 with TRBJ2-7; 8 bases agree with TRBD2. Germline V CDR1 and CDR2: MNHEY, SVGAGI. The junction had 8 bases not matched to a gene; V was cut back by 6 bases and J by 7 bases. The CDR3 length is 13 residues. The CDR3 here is CASRKTSASEQYF. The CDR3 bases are TGTGCCAGCAGGAAGACTAGCGCCTCAGAGCAGTACTTC.

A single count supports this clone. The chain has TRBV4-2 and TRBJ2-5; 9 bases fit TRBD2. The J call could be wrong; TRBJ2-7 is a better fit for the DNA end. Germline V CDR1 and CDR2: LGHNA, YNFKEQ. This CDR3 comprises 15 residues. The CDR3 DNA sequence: TGTGCCAGCAGCCGAACCGGGACTAGCACCTACGAGCAGTACTTC. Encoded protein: CASSRTGTSTYEQYF.

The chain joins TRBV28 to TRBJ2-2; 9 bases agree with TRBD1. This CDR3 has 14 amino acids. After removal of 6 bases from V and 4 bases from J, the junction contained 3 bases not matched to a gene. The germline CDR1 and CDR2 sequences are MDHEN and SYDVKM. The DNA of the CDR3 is TGTGCCAGCAGGGGACAGGGCCGCACCGGGGAGCTGTTTTTT. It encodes CASRGQGRTGELFF.

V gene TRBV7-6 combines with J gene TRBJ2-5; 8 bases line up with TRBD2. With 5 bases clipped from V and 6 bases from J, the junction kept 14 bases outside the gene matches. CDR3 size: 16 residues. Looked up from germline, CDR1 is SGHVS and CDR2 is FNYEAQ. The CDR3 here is CASSGSWREARKTQYF. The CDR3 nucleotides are TGTGCCAGCAGCGGGAGCTGGCGGGAGGCCAGGAAGACCCAGTACTTC.

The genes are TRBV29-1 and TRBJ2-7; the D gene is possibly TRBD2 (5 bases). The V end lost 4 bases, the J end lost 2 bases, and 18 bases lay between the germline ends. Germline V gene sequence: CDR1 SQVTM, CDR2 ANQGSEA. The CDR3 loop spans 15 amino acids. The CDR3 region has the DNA TGCAGCGTTGGTAAAGGAGGCTTGAATGCCTACGAGCAGTACTTC. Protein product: CSVGKGGLNAYEQYF.

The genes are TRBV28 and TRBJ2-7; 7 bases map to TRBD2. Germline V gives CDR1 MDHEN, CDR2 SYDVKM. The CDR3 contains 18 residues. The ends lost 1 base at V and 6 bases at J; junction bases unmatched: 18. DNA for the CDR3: TGTGCCAGCAGTTTATTAGTCCCGATCTGGCGGGAGCCACTCGAGCAGTACTTC. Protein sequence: CASSLLVPIWREPLEQYF. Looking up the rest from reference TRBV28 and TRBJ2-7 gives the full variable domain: DVKVTQSSRYLVKRTGEKVFLECVQDMDHENMFWYRQDPGLGLRLIYFSYDVKMKEKGDIPEGYSVSREKKERFSLILESASTNQTSMYLCASSLLVPIWREPLEQYFGPGTRLTVT.

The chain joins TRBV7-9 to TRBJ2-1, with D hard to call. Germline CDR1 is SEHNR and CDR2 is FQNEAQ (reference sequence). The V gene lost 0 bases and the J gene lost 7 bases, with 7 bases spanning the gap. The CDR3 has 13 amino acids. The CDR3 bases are TGTGCCAGCAGCTTAGCTAGCCTTAATGAGCAGTTCTTC. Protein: CASSLASLNEQFF.

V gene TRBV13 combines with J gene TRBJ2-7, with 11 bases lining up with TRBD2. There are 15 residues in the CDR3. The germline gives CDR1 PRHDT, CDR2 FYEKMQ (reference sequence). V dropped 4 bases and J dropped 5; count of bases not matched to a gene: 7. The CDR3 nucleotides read TGTGCCAGCAGCTCGACCGCTAGCGGGAGGCACGAGCAGTACTTC. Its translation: CASSSTASGRHEQYF.